The clone carrying this T cell receptor (beta chain) was seen at least ten times. Its antigen remains unknown. This sample stems from a study of T cell repertoires in cytomegalovirus infection. Study in general: CMV infection plus the matching HLA type was flagged by public TCR beta signatures.

Notes on the study in general: Carriers of CMV plus the relevant HLA were identified by cumulative public TCR beta family frequency. Clonotype analysis showed dominance of the ex vivo response by HLA-C-restricted CMV-specific TCR beta clonotypes.

A single record per CDR3 protein comes from TCRdb applying MiXCR to the reads. Among about 130,000 distinct CDR3 sequences listed, 24% were seen once. CDR3 size: 17 residues. V dropped 5 bases and J dropped 0; count of bases not matched to a gene: 9. From germline, CDR1 is SEHNR and CDR2 FQNEAQ (reference sequence). The sequence derives from a human donor in good health (CMV status not recorded). Some clones in this sample may be carry-over from other donors' samples. V usage is TRBV7-9 and J usage is TRBJ2-1; 8 positions agree with TRBD2. Sequencing used PBMCs, sequenced either directly or after in vitro stimulation (not recorded which). CDR3 DNA: TGTGCCAGCAGCAGCCCTACTAGCGGCTACTCCTACAATGAGCAGTTCTTC. Residues: CASSSPTSGYSYNEQFF.